This TCR beta chain appears in the sequencing data of a study of regulatory T cells in long-lasting Graves disease. Sequencing libraries for TCR beta were prepared with iRepertoire HTBI primers and Arm-PCR of CDR3 regions. In the authors' workflow: Among the samples, approximately 60 TRBV and around 13 TRBJ segments were identified. Using its own MiXCR run on the multiplex PCR reads, TCRdb lists one record per CDR3 protein. In this record, the V and J calls reflect TCRdb's handling and not the investigators' own analysis. The sample lists roughly 500,000 distinct CDR3 sequences, around 20% occurring once. This clonotype was detected ten times or more. The CDR3 extends over 15 amino acids. Trimming shortened V by 1 base and J by 0 bases, and 9 bases separated the two germline ends. Germline V CDR1 and CDR2: LGHDT, YNNKEL (reference sequence). Time point reported: persistent/refractory GD, antithyroid drugs over 5 years with positive TRAb. Following extraction of RNA from PBMCs, that RNA was used to make the TCR library. Patients came through an endocrinology department, and that department was in Xi'an, China.

The starting material was peripheral blood mononuclear cells (PBMCs), obtained when the disease was refractory, from a patient treated with antithyroid drugs. The J gene is TRBJ1-2, the V gene TRBV3-1, with D uncertain. This clonotype was sampled from a female donor with Graves disease. The DNA for the CDR3 is TGTGCCAGCAGCCAAGGGAAGATGTCTAACTATGGCTACACCTTC. Its translation is CASSQGKMSNYGYTF.